Following are 14 T cell receptor beta chains from one sample sequenced in a study of T cells in Graves' hyperthyroidism and ophthalmopathy. RNA transcripts served as the template for amplifying TCR beta CDR3 regions. The study used the HTBI primer set for a first-round RT-PCR of the TCR CDR3. TCRdb reprocessed the multiplex PCR reads with MiXCR, giving one entry per CDR3 protein. The sample holds under 650,000 distinct CDR3 sequences; under 20% are singletons and the top ten take 3.5% to 4%. Sample: blood. Receptors were obtained from a woman in her twenties or thirties with Graves' hyperthyroidism.

This clonotype was picked up many times. This chain connects TRBV2 to TRBJ2-1; D is ambiguous. Per the germline V gene, CDR1 is SNHLY and CDR2 is FYNNEI. This CDR3 has 10 residues. The V gene lost 1 base and the J gene lost 12 bases, with 4 bases spanning the gap. The CDR3: CASSEVRQFF. DNA of the CDR3: TGTGCCAGCAGTGAAGTAAGGCAGTTCTTC.

This clonotype showed up many times. The J gene is TRBJ2-2, the V gene TRBV24-1; D is uncertain. V dropped 4 bases and J dropped 4 bases, with 0 bases sitting between them. Germline CDR1 is KGHDR and CDR2 is SFDVKD. The CDR3 has 11 amino acids. As DNA, the CDR3 is TGTGCCACCAGTGACACCGGGGAGCTGTTTTTT. Residues: CATSDTGELFF.

This clonotype was picked up one time. A read error may account for a junction end that differs from germline. The CDR3 sequence: CASSSNANTGELVF. The CDR3 DNA is TGTGCCAGCAGCTCAAACGCGAACACCGGGGAGCTGGTTTTT. The V gene is TRBV7-2, the J gene TRBJ2-2, with D perhaps TRBD2 (5 bases). CDR1 and CDR2 (germline): SGHTA, FQGNSA. This CDR3 has 14 residues.

The table lists this clonotype with many counts. This chain connects TRBV5-4 to TRBJ2-5, with 7 bases that match TRBD2. Germline V gene data show CDR1 as SGHNT and CDR2 as YYREEE (reference sequence). The junction had 10 bases not matched to a gene; V was cut back by 4 bases and J by 4 bases. This CDR3 region has 15 residues. The CDR3 here is CASSRPGLVRETQYF. The CDR3 region has the DNA TGTGCCAGCAGCCGACCCGGACTAGTTCGAGAGACCCAGTACTTC.

This clonotype was observed many times. The V gene is TRBV2, the J gene TRBJ1-5, with unresolved D. The V gene's germline CDR1 is SNHLY and CDR2 FYNNEI. Trimming cost V 4 bases and J 2 bases, with 15 bases left between them. This CDR3 is 16 amino acids long. CDR3: CASSGETSYGNQPQHF. The DNA of the CDR3 is TGTGCCAGCAGTGGGGAGACGAGTTATGGCAATCAGCCCCAGCATTTT.

In its sample, this clonotype was seen many times. The J gene is TRBJ1-4, the V gene TRBV3-1; D possibly corresponds to TRBD1 (5 bases). Per the germline V gene, CDR1 is LGHDT and CDR2 is YNNKEL (reference sequence). The length of the CDR3 is 13 residues. Trimming removed 6 bases at V and 4 bases at J, with 9 bases between. This CDR3 is CASSDSLNEKLFF. As DNA, the CDR3 is TGTGCCAGCAGTGACAGCCTTAATGAAAAACTGTTTTTT.

This clonotype has just a few counts. V and J are TRBV9 and TRBJ2-2; D unclear. Germline-derived CDR1 and CDR2 are SGDLS and YYNGEE. V shed 0 bases and J shed 2 bases, with 11 bases lying between them. The CDR3 runs 16 residues. This chain's CDR3 is CASSVDPRHNTGELFF. In nucleotides, the CDR3 is TGTGCCAGCAGCGTAGATCCGCGGCACAACACCGGGGAGCTGTTTTTT.

Ten or more counts support this clonotype. This rearrangement joins TRBV2 to TRBJ1-5; TRBD1 aligns across 9 bases. The germline CDR1 and CDR2 sequences are SNHLY and FYNNEI. The CDR3 is made up of 14 amino acids. V lost 7 bases to trimming and J lost 5 bases; unmatched junction nucleotides: 6. CDR3 DNA: TGTGCCAGCAAGTTCGGACAGGGGCATCAGCCCCAGCATTTT. It translates to CASKFGQGHQPQHF. Based on the CDR3 plus reference TRBV2 and TRBJ1-5, the full variable domain is EPEVTQTPSHQVTQMGQEVILRCVPISNHLYFYWYRQILGQKVEFLVSFYNNEISEKSEIFDDQFSVERPDGSNFTLKIRSTKLEDSAMYFCASKFGQGHQPQHFGDGTRLSIL.

This clonotype was seen more than once but under ten times. The rearrangement joins TRBV7-2 to TRBJ1-5; D call uncertain. The CDR3 extends over 13 amino acids. Per germline, CDR1 SGHTA and CDR2 FQGNSA. V dropped 1 base and J dropped 6 bases, with 7 bases sitting between them. CDR3: CASSLDIGQPQHF. The CDR3 DNA reads as TGTGCCAGCAGCTTAGATATTGGTCAGCCCCAGCATTTT. The full variable domain, with the rest looked up from reference TRBV7-2 and TRBJ1-5, is GAGVSQSPSNKVTEKGKDVELRCDPISGHTALYWYRQSLGQGLEFLIYFQGNSAPDKSGLPSDRFSAERTGGSVSTLTIQRTQQEDSAVYLCASSLDIGQPQHFGDGTRLSIL.

This clonotype was seen ten or more times. The chain couples TRBV6-1 to TRBJ2-5; D not resolved. Germline V gives CDR1 MNHNS, CDR2 SASEGT. Trimming cost V 8 bases and J 4 bases, with 20 bases left between them. The CDR3 sequence is 15 residues long. This CDR3 is CASRPILGLGETQYF. In nucleotides, the CDR3 is TGTGCCAGCCGTCCCATTCTGGGCCTGGGAGAGACCCAGTACTTC.

This clonotype was seen repeatedly, ten times or more. The chain employs TRBV6-1 and TRBJ2-2; the D is unclear. V lost 4 bases and J lost 4, with 10 bases in between. The CDR3 has 14 amino acids. Germline V gene data show CDR1 as MNHNS and CDR2 as SASEGT. CDR3 in amino acids: CASSGQTATGELFF. CDR3 coding DNA: TGTGCCAGCAGTGGGCAAACAGCCACCGGGGAGCTGTTTTTT.

A word on this clonotype: Here the CDR3 omits its conserved ending phenylalanine or tryptophan, so a read error is the likely source. This chain connects TRBV11-2 to TRBJ2-1; 9 bases agree with TRBD2. V shed 4 bases, J shed 2 bases, and the junction held 6 bases outside the gene matches. Per germline, CDR1 SGHAT and CDR2 FQNNGV. This CDR3 region has 16 residues. The CDR3 DNA reads TGTGCCAGCAGCTCTAGCGGGAATACCACCTACAATGAGCAGTTCATC. Translating gives CASSSSGNTTYNEQFI.

This clonotype was seen ten or more times. The CDR3 loop is CASARPGLDYGYTF. CDR3 coding DNA: TGTGCCAGCGCCCGCCCGGGGTTAGATTATGGCTACACCTTC. The chain has TRBV7-2 and TRBJ1-2; unclear D gene. The germline V and J ends were trimmed by 8 bases and 5 bases, with 18 bases remaining between them. This CDR3 is 14 amino acids long. Looked up from germline, CDR1 is SGHTA and CDR2 is FQGNSA.

About this clonotype: A much larger clonotype is one base distant, so this may be a read error. J is TRBJ2-7 and V is TRBV9; TRBD2 matches at 9 bases. The germline V gene encodes CDR1 SGDLS and CDR2 YYNGEE. The CDR3 has 14 residues. Unmatched junction bases numbered 3, after V lost 5 bases and J lost 0 bases. In DNA, the CDR3 is TGTGCCAGCAGTATAGCGGGAGTCTCCTACGAGCAGTACTTC. Translation gives CASSIAGVSYEQYF.